These 11 T cell receptor beta chains were all obtained from the same sample, sequenced in a study of Tregs in tolerant kidney transplant recipients. Using immunoSEQ multiplex PCR, the repertoire was profiled, and TCRdb retains in-frame clones only, with some absent. The sample has about 44,000 clones; 95% are singletons. Antigens of these TCRs are unknown. The sample taken for sequencing was Tregs from blood cultured with allogeneic cells. The receptor source for this set is a human donor in good health.

The chain recombines TRBV11-3 with TRBJ1-1; D gene uncertain. Germline-derived CDR1 and CDR2 are SGHNT and YENEEA. Trimming pared 3 bases from V and 1 base from J, leaving 6 bases between. This CDR3 region has 13 residues. The CDR3 protein is CASSFEANTEAFF. The CDR3 bases are TGTGCCAGCAGCTTCGAAGCGAACACTGAAGCTTTCTTT.

The CDR3 DNA sequence: TGCGCCAGCAGCGCGGCAGGGAAATGGAATGAAAAACTGTTTTTT. Encoded protein: CASSAAGKWNEKLFF. The rearrangement uses TRBV5-1 and TRBJ1-4; D is perhaps TRBD1 (5 bases). Between the trimmed V and J ends, which lost 4 bases and 5 bases, there was a span of 15 bases. The CDR3 has 15 amino acids. Looked up from germline, CDR1 is SGHRS and CDR2 is YFSETQ.

The CDR3 DNA follows: TGTGCCAGCAGCCTCCGACAGGGGTTCACCGGGGAGCTGTTTTTT. Translation: CASSLRQGFTGELFF. The chain uses TRBV7-6 and TRBJ2-2; 8 positions agree with TRBD1. Germline lookup yields CDR1 SGHVS and CDR2 FNYEAQ. The CDR3 runs 15 residues. Unmatched junction bases numbered 6, after V lost 5 bases and J lost 4 bases.

For the CDR3, the DNA is TGCGCCAGCAGCAAGCGGGGGGCCTACACAGATACGCAGTATTTT. This translates into CASSKRGAYTDTQYF. The chain combines TRBV5-1 with TRBJ2-3, with 9 bases that match TRBD2. The V gene end was trimmed by 4 bases and the J gene end by 2 bases; junction bases not matched to a gene: 5. CDR1 is SGHRS and CDR2 is YFSETQ in the germline V gene. The length of the CDR3 is 15 residues.

The table lists this clone with a count of one. The chain links TRBV2 to TRBJ2-7, with TRBD2 matching over 9 bases. CDR3 length: 17 amino acids. Unmatched junction bases numbered 13, after V lost 3 bases and J lost 4 bases. Germline CDR1 reads SNHLY; CDR2 reads FYNNEI. This CDR3 is CASSDGIAGERMYEQYF. The CDR3 DNA follows: TGTGCCAGCAGTGACGGAATAGCGGGAGAAAGAATGTACGAGCAGTACTTC. Full variable domain (rest looked up from reference TRBV2 and TRBJ2-7): EPEVTQTPSHQVTQMGQEVILRCVPISNHLYFYWYRQILGQKVEFLVSFYNNEISEKSEIFDDQFSVERPDGSNFTLKIRSTKLEDSAMYFCASSDGIAGERMYEQYFGPGTRLTVT.

The rearrangement links TRBV11-3 to TRBJ1-1; D is uncertain. Germline CDR1 and CDR2: SGHNT and YENEEA. The CDR3 length is 13 residues. V was pared by 3 bases and J by 1 base, with 6 bases between. The CDR3 DNA reads TGTGCCAGCAGCTTGCAGGAGAACACTGAAGCTTTCTTT. Amino acid sequence: CASSLQENTEAFF.

The rearrangement uses TRBV5-1 and TRBJ1-5; D not resolved. The CDR3 has 14 amino acids. V dropped 0 bases and J dropped 2 bases, with 6 bases sitting between them. The germline V gene has CDR1 SGHRS and CDR2 YFSETQ. The CDR3 coding sequence is TGCGCCAGCAGCTTGGGAGACGGCAATCAGCCCCAGCATTTT. This codes for CASSLGDGNQPQHF.

V usage is TRBV2 and J usage is TRBJ1-1; TRBD1 matches 7 bases. Trimming removed 6 bases from V and 10 bases from J; junction bases left unmatched: 5. The CDR3 runs to 11 residues. Germline V gene sequence: CDR1 SNHLY, CDR2 FYNNEI. Written as DNA, the CDR3 is TGTGCCAGCAGGGAGACAGGGAGAGCTTTCTTT. Its protein product is CASRETGRAFF.

The J gene is TRBJ2-2, the V gene TRBV6-5; 7 nucleotides align to TRBD2. Germline V gene data show CDR1 as MNHEY and CDR2 as SVGAGI. CDR3 length: 16 amino acids. The junction had 6 bases not matched to a gene; V was cut back by 0 bases and J by 5 bases. The CDR3: CASSYSAGRSTGELFF. The CDR3 region has the DNA TGTGCCAGCAGTTACTCCGCCGGGAGGTCGACCGGGGAGCTGTTTTTT.

The chain uses TRBV7-2 and TRBJ2-7, with TRBD2 identical over 12 bases. This CDR3 contains 13 residues. After removal of 7 bases from V and 4 bases from J, the junction contained 2 bases not matched to a gene. Germline CDR1 reads SGHTA; CDR2 reads FQGNSA. The CDR3 reads CASTTSGRYEQYF. In DNA, the CDR3 is TGTGCCAGCACCACTAGCGGGAGGTACGAGCAGTACTTC. The full variable domain, rest sourced from reference TRBV7-2 and TRBJ2-7, is GAGVSQSPSNKVTEKGKDVELRCDPISGHTALYWYRQSLGQGLEFLIYFQGNSAPDKSGLPSDRFSAERTGGSVSTLTIQRTQQEDSAVYLCASTTSGRYEQYFGPGTRLTVT.

The chain couples TRBV4-1 to TRBJ2-7; D is possibly TRBD1 (6 bases). Germline V CDR1 and CDR2: MGHRA, YSYEKL. The CDR3 runs to 16 residues. The V and J ends lost 1 base and 2 bases respectively, with 15 bases between them. This CDR3 reads CASSQVWGQSPYEQYF. The DNA of the CDR3 is TGCGCCAGCAGCCAAGTGTGGGGACAAAGTCCCTACGAGCAGTACTTC.